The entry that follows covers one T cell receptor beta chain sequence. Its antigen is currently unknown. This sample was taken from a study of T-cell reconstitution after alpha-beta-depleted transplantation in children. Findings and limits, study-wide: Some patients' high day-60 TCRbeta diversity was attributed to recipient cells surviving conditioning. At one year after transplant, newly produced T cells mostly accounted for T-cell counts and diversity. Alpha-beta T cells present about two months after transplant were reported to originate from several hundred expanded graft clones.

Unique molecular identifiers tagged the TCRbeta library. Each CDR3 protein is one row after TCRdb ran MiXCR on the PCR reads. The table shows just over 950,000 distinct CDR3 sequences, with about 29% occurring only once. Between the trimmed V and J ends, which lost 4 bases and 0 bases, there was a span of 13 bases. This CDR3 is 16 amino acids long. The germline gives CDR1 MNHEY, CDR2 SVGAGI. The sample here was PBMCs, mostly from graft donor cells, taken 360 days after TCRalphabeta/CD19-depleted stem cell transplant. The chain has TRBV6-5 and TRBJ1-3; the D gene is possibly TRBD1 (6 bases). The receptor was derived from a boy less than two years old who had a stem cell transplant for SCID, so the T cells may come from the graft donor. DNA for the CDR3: TGTGCCAGCAGTTTTCCCGGACAGCTCTCTGGAAACACCATATATTTT. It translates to CASSFPGQLSGNTIYF.